One sample yielded the 32 T cell receptor beta chains listed below, sequenced in a study of T-cell reconstitution after alpha-beta-depleted transplantation in children. Unique molecular identifiers were built into the TCRbeta library. TCRdb reprocessed the PCR reads via MiXCR and lists one record per CDR3 protein. Seen here are around 450,000 distinct CDR3 sequences, roughly 15% observed once, and the top ten hold approximately 29%. The sample consisted of PBMCs, mostly from graft donor cells, taken 360 days after TCRalphabeta/CD19-depleted stem cell transplant. All receptors come from a boy under two years old who had a stem cell transplant for Wiskott-Aldrich syndrome, so the T cells may come from the graft donor.

This chain joins TRBV4-3 and TRBJ2-5; TRBD2 aligns across 9 bases. The CDR3 totals 16 residues. CDR1 and CDR2 from the germline V gene are LGHNA and YSLEER. The J segment lost 4 bases and the V segment lost 2 bases, leaving 8 bases of the junction unmatched. CDR3 nucleotide sequence: TGCGCCAGCAGCCAATGGCGGGAGGGCCCTCGAGAGACCCAGTACTTC. It encodes CASSQWREGPRETQYF.

This chain connects TRBV5-1 to TRBJ2-3; 10 bases fit TRBD2. The CDR3 covers 15 residues. In germline, CDR1 is SGHRS, CDR2 YFSETQ. V shed 3 bases and J 4 bases; nucleotides not matched to a gene: 5. CDR3 loop: CASSSGTSAPDTQYF. CDR3 nucleotide sequence: TGCGCCAGCAGCTCCGGGACTAGCGCACCAGATACGCAGTATTTT.

The chain has TRBV5-1 and TRBJ1-4; tentatively, D is TRBD1 (6 bases). V was cut by 5 bases and J by 8 bases, with 19 bases left in between. Looked up from germline, CDR1 is SGHRS and CDR2 is YFSETQ. CDR3 length: 15 amino acids. CDR3 in DNA: TGCGCCAGCAGTTATACCTCAGGGGCGGGAGAAAAACTGTTTTTT. Its translation is CASSYTSGAGEKLFF.

This clonotype came up a few times. V and J are TRBV2 and TRBJ2-1; D perhaps matches TRBD2 (5 bases). Germline V lookup: CDR1 SNHLY, CDR2 FYNNEI. This CDR3 spans 14 amino acids. Trimming left V 9 bases short and J 0 bases short, with 12 bases between. The CDR3 nucleotides are TGTGCCAGAGGTATAGGGAGCTCCTACAATGAGCAGTTCTTC. As protein: CARGIGSSYNEQFF. Based on the CDR3 plus reference TRBV2 and TRBJ2-1, the full variable domain is EPEVTQTPSHQVTQMGQEVILRCVPISNHLYFYWYRQILGQKVEFLVSFYNNEISEKSEIFDDQFSVERPDGSNFTLKIRSTKLEDSAMYFCARGIGSSYNEQFFGPGTRLTVL.

The V gene is TRBV7-9, the J gene TRBJ2-4; D is tentatively TRBD1 or TRBD2 (5 bases each). CDR3 size: 14 residues. Germline loops: CDR1 SEHNR, CDR2 FQNEAQ (reference sequence). V lost 3 bases and J lost 8, with 14 bases in between. CDR3 coding DNA: TGTGCCAGCAGCTTCCTGGGGGTCAGGGACATTCAGTACTTC. This encodes CASSFLGVRDIQYF.

In this sample, this clonotype turned up a few times. This sequence joins TRBV24-1 and TRBJ2-1, with 8 nucleotides matching TRBD1. The germline V gene encodes CDR1 KGHDR and CDR2 SFDVKD. V gave up 5 bases and J gave up 4 bases; unmatched junction bases: 6. This CDR3 is 15 amino acids long. The CDR3 coding sequence is TGTGCCACCAGTGGACAGGGGAAGGTATACAATGAGCAGTTCTTC. Its protein product is CATSGQGKVYNEQFF.

The chain joins TRBV5-1 to TRBJ2-5, with D possibly matching TRBD1 (6 bases). Germline loops: CDR1 SGHRS, CDR2 YFSETQ. Trimming stripped 3 bases from V and 3 bases from J, with 18 bases between. CDR3 length: 16 residues. The DNA of the CDR3 is TGCGCCAGCAGCTCCCGCCGGGACACAATTAAAGAGACCCAGTACTTC. This codes for CASSSRRDTIKETQYF.

The CDR3 nucleotides read TGTGCCAGCAGTCCATATTGGGGGGACACAGGCTTTTTTCGGGGGACCCAGTACTTC. Encoded protein: CASSPYWGDTGFFRGTQYF. J is TRBJ2-5 and V is TRBV12-3 or TRBV12-4, with D perhaps matching TRBD1 or TRBD2 (6 bases each). The CDR3 spans 19 residues. Trimming removed 5 bases from V and 7 bases from J, with 32 bases in between.

V usage is TRBV30 and J usage is TRBJ2-5, with D maybe TRBD1 (6 bases). CDR3 size: 16 residues. Germline V gene data show CDR1 as GTSNPN and CDR2 as SVGIG (reference sequence). V was trimmed by 2 bases and J by 5 bases, leaving 21 bases between them. CDR3 protein: CAWSPKGNRVAETQYF. In nucleotides, the CDR3 is TGTGCCTGGAGTCCGAAGGGCAACAGGGTAGCGGAGACCCAGTACTTC.

The chain has TRBV2 and TRBJ1-5; 8 nucleotides align to TRBD1. J lost 2 bases, V lost 9 bases, and 6 bases had no gene match. CDR3 length: 14 amino acids. CDR1 SNHLY and CDR2 FYNNEI come from the germline V gene. The CDR3 nucleotides are TGTGCCAGTAGACAGGGGCTGGGCAATCAGCCCCAGCATTTT. Its translation: CASRQGLGNQPQHF.

This clonotype has only a few counts. The chain combines TRBV6-1 with TRBJ2-2; 12 bases are shared with TRBD2. Per germline, CDR1 MNHNS and CDR2 SASEGT. J gave up 5 bases and V 4 bases, and 5 bases lay outside the gene matches. The CDR3 has 16 residues. The CDR3 DNA sequence: TGTGCCAGCAGTGTGGGGACTAGCGGGCCGACCGGGGAGCTGTTTTTT. This translates into CASSVGTSGPTGELFF.

The genes are TRBV12-3 or TRBV12-4 and TRBJ1-2; D is ambiguous. V lost 2 bases, J lost 8 bases, and 12 bases lay in between. The CDR3 spans 13 residues. The chain's CDR3 is CASSLMGRGGYTF. In nucleotides, the CDR3 is TGTGCCAGCAGTTTAATGGGGAGAGGAGGCTACACCTTC.

The V gene is TRBV5-1, the J gene TRBJ2-2, with 10 nucleotides matching TRBD2. Germline V gives CDR1 SGHRS, CDR2 YFSETQ. The CDR3 spans 18 residues. The J segment lost 3 bases and the V segment lost 1 base, leaving 9 bases of the junction unmatched. The CDR3 reads CASSLKRGGLRYTGELFF. CDR3 bases: TGCGCCAGCAGCTTGAAGCGGGGGGGCCTCAGGTACACCGGGGAGCTGTTTTTT. Full variable domain (outside the CDR3, taken from reference TRBV5-1 and TRBJ2-2): KAGVTQTPRYLIKTRGQQVTLSCSPISGHRSVSWYQQTPGQGLQFLFEYFSETQRNKGNFPGRFSGRQFSNSRSEMNVSTLELGDSALYLCASSLKRGGLRYTGELFFGEGSRLTVL.

This clonotype was seen more than once but under ten times. This chain links TRBV6-5 with TRBJ2-5; D gene ambiguous. The length of the CDR3 is 15 residues. Trimming removed 6 bases from V and 5 bases from J, with 19 bases in between. The germline V gene encodes CDR1 MNHEY and CDR2 SVGAGI. The CDR3 loop is CASSRPPISAETQYF. CDR3 nucleotide sequence: TGTGCCAGCAGCCGCCCACCGATAAGCGCGGAGACCCAGTACTTC.

The table lists this clonotype with a few counts. V usage is TRBV4-3 and J usage is TRBJ2-1; TRBD2 matches at 12 bases. Trimming removed 2 bases from V and 5 bases from J; junction bases left unmatched: 7. The CDR3 has 17 amino acids. The germline V gene has CDR1 LGHNA and CDR2 YSLEER. The CDR3 DNA follows: TGCGCCAGCAGCCAATTACTACTAGCGGGAGGTGACAATGAGCAGTTCTTC. Its translation: CASSQLLLAGGDNEQFF.

This chain uses TRBV2 with TRBJ2-7, with 8 bases matching TRBD2. The germline gives CDR1 SNHLY, CDR2 FYNNEI. Unmatched junction bases numbered 10, after V lost 5 bases and J lost 1 base. The CDR3 consists of 16 residues. The chain's CDR3 is CASSLLLAGSSYEQYF. CDR3 sequence (DNA): TGTGCCAGCAGTTTACTCCTAGCGGGTTCTTCCTACGAGCAGTACTTC.

V is TRBV7-6 and J is TRBJ2-2; 9 bases fit TRBD2. CDR1 is SGHVS and CDR2 is FNYEAQ in the germline V gene. The CDR3 extends over 20 amino acids. Losses at the gene ends were 3 bases for V and 0 bases for J; bases not matched to a gene: 14. CDR3 amino acids: CASSFRTFLAGNPNTGELFF. The CDR3 coding sequence is TGTGCCAGCAGCTTTCGCACTTTTCTAGCGGGAAACCCGAACACCGGGGAGCTGTTTTTT.

The CDR3 reads CASKAGGRGGELFF. Here the CDR3 DNA reads TGTGCCAGCAAGGCCGGTGGGCGTGGCGGGGAGCTGTTTTTT. The chain links TRBV7-8 to TRBJ2-2, with D unclear. The CDR3 runs 14 residues. The ends were cut back, 7 bases at V and 7 bases at J, with 16 bases in the middle. The germline CDR1 and CDR2 sequences are SGHVS and FQNEAQ.

There are a few counts of this clonotype. The junction does not match germline at one end; this may be a read error. The rearrangement joins TRBV6-6 to TRBJ2-7, with a weak D call TRBD2 (5 bases). This CDR3 has 12 amino acids. Germline-derived CDR1 and CDR2 are MNHNY and SVGAGI (reference sequence). The CDR3 is CASSIGPSSDFF. CDR3 nucleotides: TGTGCCAGCAGCATCGGACCGTCGTCGGACTTCTTC.

This clonotype showed up just a few times. The V gene is TRBV20-1, the J gene TRBJ2-1; perhaps D is TRBD1 or TRBD2 (5 bases each). V was pared by 2 bases and J by 2 bases, with 13 bases between. The germline V gene encodes CDR1 DFQATT and CDR2 SNEGSKA (reference sequence). The CDR3 totals 15 residues. The CDR3 here is CSARLGLAPYNEQFF. The CDR3 DNA reads TGCAGTGCTAGATTGGGGCTAGCCCCCTACAATGAGCAGTTCTTC.

This clonotype was counted between two and nine times. The V gene is TRBV6-2 or TRBV6-3, the J gene TRBJ2-7, with TRBD2 matching over 7 bases. CDR1 and CDR2 from the germline V gene are MNHEY and SVGEGT. V was pared by 3 bases and J by 3 bases, with 8 bases of the junction left unmatched. This CDR3 has 15 amino acids. CDR3 sequence reads: CASSYFSGTLYEQYF. The CDR3 bases are TGTGCCAGCAGTTATTTCAGCGGGACTCTCTACGAGCAGTACTTC.

This clonotype showed up just a few times. This rearrangement joins TRBV2 to TRBJ2-7, with a possible D match to TRBD2 (5 bases). Between the trimmed V and J ends, which lost 7 bases and 2 bases, there was a span of 15 bases. The CDR3 extends over 14 amino acids. Germline V gene lookup returns CDR1 SNHLY and CDR2 FYNNEI. CDR3 amino acids: CASMDFLGPYEQYF. The CDR3 nucleotides read TGTGCCAGCATGGACTTCCTCGGACCCTACGAGCAGTACTTC.

In its sample, this clonotype was seen a few times. The rearrangement uses TRBV7-2 and TRBJ2-1; D not certain. This CDR3 has 17 residues. V was clipped by 0 bases and J by 4 bases, with 16 bases between them. Germline V gene data show CDR1 as SGHTA and CDR2 as FQGNSA. CDR3 nucleotides: TGTGCCAGCAGCTTAGCTTCCGGTAGCATCCGTTACAATGAGCAGTTCTTC. Residues: CASSLASGSIRYNEQFF.

Only a few counts were recorded for this clonotype. The chain uses TRBV7-2 and TRBJ2-3, with no clear D. CDR3 size: 16 residues. Per the germline V gene, CDR1 is SGHTA and CDR2 is FQGNSA. The V end was cut by 5 bases, the J end by 2 bases, with 17 bases between. The DNA for the CDR3 is TGTGCCAGCAGCCTCCAAATCGAACGCTACACAGATACGCAGTATTTT. Its protein is CASSLQIERYTDTQYF.

V usage is TRBV28 and J usage is TRBJ2-3; perhaps TRBD2 as D (6 bases). This CDR3 is built from 16 residues. Per the germline V gene, CDR1 is MDHEN and CDR2 is SYDVKM. The ends were cut back, 1 base at V and 4 bases at J, with 15 bases in the middle. The CDR3 nucleotides read TGTGCCAGCAGTTTATCCCCGCCAGGAGGGGCAGATACGCAGTATTTT. Amino acids: CASSLSPPGGADTQYF.

The gene calls are TRBV9 and TRBJ2-1, with 12 bases fitting TRBD2. The length of the CDR3 is 15 residues. Germline CDR1 SGDLS, CDR2 YYNGEE. V lost 3 bases to trimming and J lost 7 bases; unmatched junction nucleotides: 5. The CDR3 bases are TGTGCCAGCAGCGATAGGACTAGCGGGAATAATGAGCAGTTCTTC. Encoded protein: CASSDRTSGNNEQFF. The complete variable domain, with remaining parts taken from reference TRBV9 and TRBJ2-1, reads DSGVTQTPKHLITATGQRVTLRCSPRSGDLSVYWYQQSLDQGLQFLIQYYNGEERAKGNILERFSAQQFPDLHSELNLSSLELGDSALYFCASSDRTSGNNEQFFGPGTRLTVL.

This chain links TRBV6-5 with TRBJ2-1; 7 bases line up with TRBD2. The CDR3 has 17 residues. Trimming took 2 bases from V and 0 from J; bases not matched to a gene: 7. CDR1 is MNHEY, CDR2 SVGAGI, per germline. The CDR3 nucleotides are TGTGCCAGCAGTTACCGCAGCGGGGTCAGCTCCTACAATGAGCAGTTCTTC. Translated: CASSYRSGVSSYNEQFF.

The chain links TRBV20-1 to TRBJ2-1, with TRBD2 matching over 8 bases. Germline assignment: CDR1 DFQATT and CDR2 SNEGSKA (reference sequence). Trimming at V came to 6 bases and at J to 4 bases, leaving 17 bases not matched to a gene. The CDR3 consists of 17 residues. In nucleotides, the CDR3 is TGCAGTGCGGATCCGGGACTAGACCCTTGGCCTTACAATGAGCAGTTCTTC. Translated, it gives CSADPGLDPWPYNEQFF.

This clonotype was recorded a few times. The gene calls are TRBV13 and TRBJ2-3; maybe TRBD2 (5 bases). This CDR3 has 15 residues. Germline loops: CDR1 PRHDT, CDR2 FYEKMQ (reference sequence). V was clipped by 5 bases and J by 5 bases, with 17 bases between them. This chain's CDR3 is CASSPMLTEGDTQYF. The CDR3 nucleotides read TGTGCCAGCAGCCCCATGTTGACCGAGGGAGATACGCAGTATTTT.

This rearrangement joins TRBV18 to TRBJ2-1; no definite D call. The CDR3 is 15 residues long. The germline V gene has CDR1 KGHSH and CDR2 LQKENI. V lost 2 bases to trimming and J lost 9 bases, with 17 bases between them. The CDR3 spells CASSPGRLGGSEQFF. In nucleotides, the CDR3 is TGTGCCAGCTCACCAGGCAGGTTAGGTGGAAGTGAGCAGTTCTTC.

This clonotype was seen only a few times. V is TRBV12-3 or TRBV12-4 and J is TRBJ2-4; unclear D gene. The CDR3 consists of 15 residues. Trimming shortened V by 3 bases and J by 0 bases, and 9 bases separated the two germline ends. The DNA of the CDR3 is TGTGCCAGCAGTTTCCTAGGATTAGCCAAAAACATTCAGTACTTC. Translating gives CASSFLGLAKNIQYF.

The table lists this clonotype with a few counts. The junction departs from germline at one end; a sequencing error may be responsible. The rearrangement uses TRBV10-3 and TRBJ2-1; the D call may be TRBD1 or TRBD2 (5 bases each). The CDR3 sequence is 15 residues long. The germline V gene encodes CDR1 ENHRY and CDR2 SYGVKD. The CDR3 DNA sequence: TGTGCCATCAGTCCCTTGGGGGTGACCTACAATGAGCGGTTCTTC. It is translated as CAISPLGVTYNERFF.